This T cell receptor (beta chain) was observed in a study of shared clonotypes between healthy human individuals. Whole-study context: Per donor, three plates held CD4 naive cells, three held CD4 memory, two held CD8 naive and one held CD8 memory.

Method: immunoSEQ multiplex PCR; TCRdb's copy keeps in-frame clones and lacks some. The sample carries about 960,000 clones, around three quarters recorded once. The CDR3 totals 12 residues. Trimming left V 1 base short and J 8 bases short, with 9 bases between. Germline CDR1 and CDR2: LGHNT and FRNRAP. The chain recombines TRBV12-5 with TRBJ2-7, with D possibly TRBD1 on 6 matching bases. This clonotype originated in a man aged 18 to 35 in good health. Sequenced sample: memory CD4+ T cells sorted from blood. As to subset: CD45RA-negative fraction. CDR3 coding DNA: TGTGCTAGTGGTTTGGCGGACAGCCAGCAGTACTTC. This encodes CASGLADSQQYF.